This passage covers 11 T cell receptor beta chains from one sample sequenced in a study of blood T cell repertoires in COVID-19. Method: immunoSEQ multiplex PCR; TCRdb's copy keeps in-frame clones and lacks some. The profile covers just over 650,000 clones, with just under 90% appearing a single time and roughly 0.26% taken by the ten largest. Specimen: peripheral blood. The receptors derive from a woman in her late teens or twenties with acute or convalescent COVID-19.

The gene calls are TRBV5-1 and TRBJ2-7, with D perhaps matching TRBD1 (6 bases). This CDR3 is built from 13 residues. Germline V CDR1 and CDR2: SGHRS, YFSETQ. Trimming removed 5 bases from V and 4 bases from J, with 13 bases in between. DNA of the CDR3: TGCGCCAGCAGGTGGGGTAGGGGGTACGAGCAGTACTTC. Amino acids: CASRWGRGYEQYF.

Only one count was recorded for this clone. This rearrangement joins TRBV18 to TRBJ1-2, with 7 bases aligning to TRBD1. From germline, CDR1 is KGHSH and CDR2 LQKENI. CDR3 length: 13 amino acids. J gave up 8 bases and V 3 bases, and 6 bases lay outside the gene matches. The CDR3 protein is CASSPGQLIGYTF. The CDR3, as DNA: TGTGCCAGCTCACCGGGACAGTTGATAGGCTACACCTTC.

V and J are TRBV10-3 and TRBJ2-1; 7 bases fit TRBD1. The CDR3 contains 16 residues. Germline CDR1 and CDR2: ENHRY and SYGVKD. Germline trimming cut 2 bases from V and 6 bases from J; bases unmatched to any gene: 10. CDR3 bases: TGTGCCATCAGTGAGCGGAATAGGGGACAGACCAATGAGCAGTTCTTC. Its protein product is CAISERNRGQTNEQFF.

The chain combines TRBV27 with TRBJ2-7; a possible D gene is TRBD1 (5 bases). The ends were cut back, 4 bases at V and 3 bases at J, with 19 bases in the middle. The CDR3 is 16 residues long. Looked up from germline, CDR1 is MNHEY and CDR2 is SMNVEV (reference sequence). CDR3 DNA sequence: TGTGCCAGCAGTTCCACCCTAGGGTCAGGGAACTACGAGCAGTACTTC. It translates to CASSSTLGSGNYEQYF.

This chain links TRBV5-1 with TRBJ2-2, with 11 bases matching TRBD1. Germline V lookup: CDR1 SGHRS, CDR2 YFSETQ. V shed 4 bases and J 3 bases; nucleotides not matched to a gene: 8. This CDR3 has 17 amino acids. The DNA for the CDR3 is TGCGCCAGCAGCCTCGGACAGGGGGCGGACCACACCGGGGAGCTGTTTTTT. Translating gives CASSLGQGADHTGELFF.

V usage is TRBV7-9 and J usage is TRBJ1-4, with D possibly being TRBD1 (6 bases). Germline V gene lookup returns CDR1 SEHNR and CDR2 FQNEAQ (reference sequence). The CDR3 is made up of 19 amino acids. The V end was cut by 2 bases, the J end by 7 bases, with 26 bases between. This chain's CDR3 is CASSLNFRGQGNRGEKLFF. CDR3 DNA: TGTGCCAGCAGCTTAAATTTTCGCGGTCAGGGGAATAGGGGTGAAAAACTGTTTTTT.

This chain uses TRBV11-3 with TRBJ2-1, with a possible D match to TRBD1 (6 bases). V was pared by 1 base and J by 7 bases, with 11 bases between. CDR3 length equals 14 residues. In germline, CDR1 is SGHNT, CDR2 YENEEA. The CDR3 is CASSLGFRGNEQFF. CDR3 nucleotides: TGTGCCAGCAGCTTAGGGTTCAGGGGAAATGAGCAGTTCTTC.

The chain is built from TRBV2 and TRBJ1-1; 8 bases align to TRBD1. The germline CDR1 and CDR2 sequences are SNHLY and FYNNEI. The CDR3 loop spans 14 amino acids. V was pared by 4 bases and J by 7 bases, with 8 bases of the junction left unmatched. The CDR3 spells CASSASQGAGEAFF. CDR3 DNA sequence: TGTGCCAGCAGTGCCTCGCAGGGGGCTGGTGAAGCTTTCTTT.

The chain is built from TRBV3-1 (or the pseudogene TRBV3-2) and TRBJ2-5; D gene uncertain. Germline V gene lookup returns CDR1 LGHDT and CDR2 YNNKEL (reference sequence). The V end was cut by 2 bases, the J end by 5 bases, with 24 bases between. This CDR3 is built from 18 residues. CDR3 sequence (DNA): TGTGCCAGCAGCCAATTCCACCCATGGAATCCAATCGGGGAGACCCAGTACTTC. Protein product: CASSQFHPWNPIGETQYF.

V and J are TRBV2 and TRBJ1-2; D gene unclear. This CDR3 has 11 amino acids. Germline CDR1 SNHLY, CDR2 FYNNEI. V shed 3 bases and J shed 8 bases, with 7 bases lying between them. Here the CDR3 reads CASSEAGGYTF. CDR3 DNA: TGTGCCAGCAGTGAGGCGGGGGGCTACACCTTC.

V and J are TRBV5-4 and TRBJ2-2; weak D call: TRBD2 (6 bases). Germline lookup yields CDR1 SGHNT and CDR2 YYREEE (reference sequence). The CDR3 covers 13 residues. With 2 bases removed from V and 5 bases from J, the gap between germline ends came to 7 bases. CDR3 sequence reads: CASSFGSTGELFF. The DNA for the CDR3 is TGTGCCAGCAGCTTCGGGAGTACCGGGGAGCTGTTTTTT.